The clone carrying this TCR beta chain was counted ten times or more. Single TCR cDNA molecules each had their own unique molecular identifier. TCRdb processed the 5' RACE reads anew with MiXCR; each CDR3 protein has one entry. The sample contains about 19,000 distinct CDR3 sequences, 10% of which appear only once. The sample belongs to a study of spatial heterogeneity in lung cancer. Study background: The donor population consisted of about 75 patients with untreated, early-stage non-small cell lung cancer. Available PBMC from follow-up, collected a median of about 25 months after resection, underwent sequencing. Sequence detection consistently recorded a greater number of beta-chain than alpha-chain sequences.

The time point was: blood at routine non-recurrence follow-up after resection. The TCR originated in a female donor with early-stage non-small cell lung cancer. Sequencing was performed on PBMCs, taken at follow-up.

CDR3 coding DNA: TGTGCCAGCAGCTCCTTCCCAGGGGAAGCTTTCTTT. Amino acids: CASSSFPGEAFF. The chain couples TRBV5-6 to TRBJ1-1; tentatively, D is TRBD1 (5 bases). V gave up 3 bases and J gave up 8 bases, with 11 bases separating them. The CDR3 sequence is 12 residues long. Germline values: CDR1 SGHDT, CDR2 YYEEEE.